Each of the 28 T cell receptor beta chains below was sequenced from the same sample in a study of memory CD4+ T cells and cytomegalovirus serostatus. Single viable CD3+CD4+CD8-CD45RO+ cells were sorted as the memory CD4+ T cells. The protocol was immunoSEQ multiplex PCR, while the TCRdb copy is restricted to in-frame clones and leaves out a portion. The sample lists 40,000 to 45,000 clones, about 80% occurring once. Sample: memory CD4+ T cells from blood. These receptors were taken from an adult in good health and CMV-seronegative.

The rearrangement links TRBV6-6 to TRBJ2-5; a possible D gene is TRBD2 (5 bases). This CDR3 is 13 amino acids long. The V gene's germline CDR1 is MNHNY and CDR2 SVGAGI (reference sequence). V lost 0 bases to trimming and J lost 5 bases, with 7 bases between them. The CDR3 sequence is CASSYSTGETQYF. CDR3 bases: TGTGCCAGCAGTTACTCGACGGGGGAGACCCAGTACTTC.

This chain uses TRBV20-1 with TRBJ2-7; D may be TRBD1 (5 bases). V dropped 1 base and J dropped 7 bases, with 8 bases sitting between them. The CDR3 has 11 amino acids. The germline V gene has CDR1 DFQATT and CDR2 SNEGSKA (reference sequence). CDR3 region: CSARGDREQYF. The CDR3 nucleotides read TGCAGTGCTAGAGGCGACAGAGAGCAGTACTTC.

This chain uses TRBV11-2 with TRBJ2-1; TRBD2 agrees at 7 bases. V shed 5 bases, J shed 0 bases, and the junction held 4 bases outside the gene matches. The CDR3 sequence is 15 residues long. In germline, CDR1 is SGHAT, CDR2 FQNNGV. The CDR3 loop is CASSPRGFSYNEQFF. CDR3 DNA: TGTGCCAGCAGCCCGCGGGGGTTCTCCTACAATGAGCAGTTCTTC.

The chain recombines TRBV4-1 with TRBJ2-5; TRBD1 agrees at 8 bases. J lost 4 bases, V lost 4 bases, and 8 bases had no gene match. This CDR3 has 15 residues. CDR1 MGHRA and CDR2 YSYEKL come from the germline V gene. The CDR3 DNA follows: TGCGCCAGCAGCCCGACAGGGGTGGTTGGAGAGACCCAGTACTTC. Residues: CASSPTGVVGETQYF.

The chain recombines TRBV6-1 with TRBJ2-7; 10 nucleotides match TRBD1. Germline V gene data show CDR1 as MNHNS and CDR2 as SASEGT. The CDR3 length is 15 residues. With V trimmed by 4 bases and J by 5 bases, 8 bases remained unmatched. CDR3 in DNA: TGTGCCAGCAGTGCGTCGGGACAGGGGCGCGACGAGCAGTACTTC. This sequence encodes CASSASGQGRDEQYF.

This clone was counted only a few times. The rearrangement joins TRBV6-6 to TRBJ2-3; D gene uncertain. CDR1 is MNHNY and CDR2 is SVGAGI in the germline V gene (reference sequence). The ends were cut back, 2 bases at V and 3 bases at J, with 3 bases in the middle. This CDR3 has 12 amino acids. The CDR3 sequence is CASSYQTDTQYF. In DNA, the CDR3 is TGTGCCAGCAGTTACCAAACAGATACGCAGTATTTT.

The chain links TRBV19 to TRBJ2-1; 7 positions match TRBD1. The CDR3 is 13 amino acids. Germline V gene data show CDR1 as LNHDA and CDR2 as SQIVND (reference sequence). The V and J ends lost 3 bases and 10 bases, in that order; junction bases with no gene match: 6. CDR3 sequence (DNA): TGTGCCAGTAGTATGGACAGGCGAATGGAGCAGTTCTTC. Amino acid sequence: CASSMDRRMEQFF.

The CDR3 spells CASRAGTGTGYTF. The CDR3 nucleotides are TGTGCCAGCAGGGCCGGGACAGGGACCGGCTACACCTTC. J is TRBJ1-2 and V is TRBV7-2; TRBD1 agrees at 9 bases. V shed 6 bases, J shed 8 bases, and the junction held 7 bases outside the gene matches. Germline assignment: CDR1 SGHTA and CDR2 FQGNSA. This CDR3 has 13 residues.

The chain joins TRBV9 to TRBJ2-1, with 11 nucleotides matching TRBD2. The CDR3 runs to 15 residues. Germline V gives CDR1 SGDLS, CDR2 YYNGEE. J was trimmed by 2 bases and V by 4 bases; bases with no gene match: 2. The CDR3, as DNA: TGTGCCAGCAGCCTAGCGGGGGGAACCTACAATGAGCAGTTCTTC. Protein product: CASSLAGGTYNEQFF.

This chain connects TRBV5-1 to TRBJ2-5, with TRBD2 as a possible D gene (5 bases). Germline V gene lookup returns CDR1 SGHRS and CDR2 YFSETQ. V was cut by 4 bases and J by 5 bases, with 18 bases left in between. The CDR3 contains 15 residues. The CDR3: CASSPGSGSGETQYF. The CDR3 nucleotides read TGCGCCAGCAGCCCCGGGTCGGGAAGTGGTGAGACCCAGTACTTC.

This chain's CDR3 is CASSRDINNSPLHF. The CDR3 DNA follows: TGTGCCAGCAGCCGGGACATTAATAATTCACCCCTCCACTTT. The chain is built from TRBV28 and TRBJ1-6; maybe TRBD1 (6 bases). Germline-derived CDR1 and CDR2 are MDHEN and SYDVKM. The CDR3 is 14 residues long. Trimming stripped 6 bases from V and 5 bases from J, with 11 bases between.

The V call is TRBV11-3, the J call TRBJ2-3; no clear D gene. The CDR3 length is 12 residues. Trimming left V 2 bases short and J 6 bases short, with 6 bases between. CDR1 and CDR2 from the germline V gene are SGHNT and YENEEA. In DNA, the CDR3 is TGTGCCAGCAGCTTAATCCCGGATACGCAGTATTTT. It specifies CASSLIPDTQYF.

This clone was detected only a few times. The chain has TRBV12-1 and TRBJ2-5; TRBD2 is taken as the D call from the table, unchecked against the DNA. TRBV12-1 is termed a pseudogene. The CDR3 covers 19 residues. CDR3: CASSNGRLAGASYQETQYF. The CDR3, as DNA: TGTGCCAGCAGCAACGGAAGGCTAGCGGGGGCGTCGTACCAAGAGACCCAGTACTTC.

The V and J genes are TRBV5-1 and TRBJ2-7; D gene unclear. This CDR3 has 15 amino acids. The germline CDR1 and CDR2 sequences are SGHRS and YFSETQ. The V gene lost 0 bases and the J gene lost 2 bases, with 12 bases spanning the gap. This chain's CDR3 is CASSLVPGQTYEQYF. DNA of the CDR3: TGCGCCAGCAGCTTGGTCCCGGGTCAAACCTACGAGCAGTACTTC.

This chain uses TRBV6-5 with TRBJ2-7; D possibly corresponds to TRBD1 (6 bases). Trimming removed 8 bases from V and 0 bases from J, with 11 bases in between. From germline, CDR1 is MNHEY and CDR2 SVGAGI. This CDR3 has 13 amino acids. CDR3 bases: TGTGCCAGCCGACAGGCAAGCTCCTACGAGCAGTACTTC. It specifies CASRQASSYEQYF.

The chain links TRBV10-3 to TRBJ2-2, with D unclear. The CDR3 contains 12 residues. Germline CDR1 ENHRY, CDR2 SYGVKD. V was trimmed by 7 bases and J by 5 bases, leaving 8 bases between them. Written as DNA, the CDR3 is TGTGCCATCAAGTATTCAACCGGGGAGCTGTTTTTT. Translation gives CAIKYSTGELFF.

CDR3 region: CASSEGGAPYGYTF. The CDR3 region has the DNA TGTGCCAGCAGTGAAGGAGGGGCCCCCTATGGCTACACCTTC. J is TRBJ1-2 and V is TRBV2; perhaps TRBD1 as D (5 bases). CDR3 length: 14 amino acids. V was shortened by 1 base and J by 4 bases, with 10 bases between the two germline ends. CDR1 is SNHLY, CDR2 FYNNEI, per germline.

The genes are TRBV6-1 and TRBJ2-6, with D unresolved. Trimming took 1 base from V and 3 from J, leaving 4 bases between them. Germline CDR1 and CDR2: MNHNS and SASEGT. The CDR3 runs 14 residues. The CDR3 nucleotides read TGTGCCAGCAGTGAAGGGCTTGGGGCCAACGTCCTGACTTTC. Its protein is CASSEGLGANVLTF.

This chain joins TRBV6-1 and TRBJ1-1; D call uncertain. There are 13 residues in the CDR3. Trimming shortened V by 7 bases and J by 3 bases, and 12 bases separated the two germline ends. The germline V gene has CDR1 MNHNS and CDR2 SASEGT. For the CDR3, the DNA is TGTGCCAGCACCCGACAATGGGACACTGAAGCTTTCTTT. This encodes CASTRQWDTEAFF.

V is TRBV7-9 and J is TRBJ2-5; TRBD1 aligns across 7 bases. This CDR3 contains 17 residues. V lost 1 base, J lost 5 bases, and 13 bases stayed unmatched. The germline CDR1 and CDR2 sequences are SEHNR and FQNEAQ (reference sequence). CDR3 DNA: TGTGCCAGCAGCTTAGGGGCCGGACAGGCCGGGACGGAGACCCAGTACTTC. Translating gives CASSLGAGQAGTETQYF.

V gene TRBV28 combines with J gene TRBJ2-2, with 8 bases matching TRBD2. After removal of 11 bases from V and 4 bases from J, the junction contained 15 bases not matched to a gene. This CDR3 spans 16 amino acids. Per germline, CDR1 MDHEN and CDR2 SYDVKM. In DNA form, the CDR3 reads TGTGCCTCCATTAGCGGGGTGACCTTCTCCACCGGGGAGCTGTTTTTT. Its translation is CASISGVTFSTGELFF.

The chain employs TRBV30 and TRBJ1-3; tentatively, D is TRBD1 (5 bases). This CDR3 region has 16 residues. Germline CDR1 GTSNPN, CDR2 SVGIG (reference sequence). V lost 1 base, J lost 0 bases, and 13 bases lay in between. The CDR3 loop reads CAWSGQGLSSGNTIYF. Written as DNA, the CDR3 is TGTGCCTGGAGTGGGCAGGGCCTCAGCTCTGGAAACACCATATATTTT.

The chain links TRBV30 to TRBJ1-6; tentative D call: TRBD1 (5 bases). Germline CDR1 reads GTSNPN; CDR2 reads SVGIG (reference sequence). V lost 4 bases and J 0 bases, leaving 16 bases between the germline ends. The CDR3 consists of 17 residues. The DNA for the CDR3 is TGTGCCTGGACTGGGACGGCCACTAGCTCCTATAATTCACCCCTCCACTTT. Amino acids: CAWTGTATSSYNSPLHF.

The chain is built from TRBV2 and TRBJ2-2; 7 positions match TRBD1. This CDR3 contains 15 residues. Unmatched junction bases numbered 4, after V lost 6 bases and J lost 0 bases. CDR1 and CDR2 (germline): SNHLY, FYNNEI. The CDR3 region is CASSPGQTNTGELFF. The CDR3 nucleotides are TGTGCCAGCAGCCCGGGACAGACGAACACCGGGGAGCTGTTTTTT.

This clone was detected only a few times. V gene TRBV9 combines with J gene TRBJ2-3; TRBD1 is a possible D gene (6 bases). CDR3 length equals 17 residues. Germline CDR1 is SGDLS and CDR2 is YYNGEE. The V gene lost 4 bases and the J gene lost 2 bases, with 20 bases spanning the gap. This CDR3 reads CASSPDRFLASTDTQYF. CDR3 bases: TGTGCCAGCAGCCCAGACAGGTTTTTGGCATCCACAGATACGCAGTATTTT. The variable domain in full, with the rest retrieved from reference TRBV9 and TRBJ2-3, is DSGVTQTPKHLITATGQRVTLRCSPRSGDLSVYWYQQSLDQGLQFLIQYYNGEERAKGNILERFSAQQFPDLHSELNLSSLELGDSALYFCASSPDRFLASTDTQYFGPGTRLTVL.

The rearrangement links TRBV11-3 to TRBJ1-1; maybe TRBD1 (5 bases). The CDR3 is 13 amino acids. V dropped 8 bases and J dropped 3 bases, with 13 bases sitting between them. In germline, CDR1 is SGHNT, CDR2 YENEEA. The CDR3 region is CASQQDGDTEAFF. The CDR3, as DNA: TGTGCCAGCCAACAGGACGGAGACACTGAAGCTTTCTTT.

This clone qualifies as medium-sized. The V and J genes are TRBV30 and TRBJ1-4; D might be TRBD1 (6 bases). Between the trimmed V and J ends, which lost 4 bases and 8 bases, there was a span of 17 bases. The CDR3 has 14 residues. CDR1 and CDR2 (germline): GTSNPN, SVGIG (reference sequence). The CDR3 coding sequence is TGTGCCTGGACCTTGGGACAATCAGGGGAAAAACTGTTTTTT. This encodes CAWTLGQSGEKLFF.

The chain has TRBV5-6 and TRBJ1-3, with a weak D call TRBD1 (5 bases). This CDR3 spans 15 amino acids. Trimming removed 5 bases at V and 0 bases at J, with 12 bases between. CDR1 is SGHDT, CDR2 YYEEEE, per germline. The CDR3 sequence is CASSPQGFSGNTIYF. The DNA for the CDR3 is TGTGCCAGCAGTCCGCAGGGTTTCTCTGGAAACACCATATATTTT. Full variable domain (missing parts from reference TRBV5-6 and TRBJ1-3): DAGVTQSPTHLIKTRGQQVTLRCSPKSGHDTVSWYQQALGQGPQFIFQYYEEEERQRGNFPDRFSGHQFPNYSSELNVNALLLGDSALYLCASSPQGFSGNTIYFGEGSWLTVV.